The TCR beta chain described here comes from a study of PD-1 blockade in classical Hodgkin lymphoma. Study results and limitations: No one has yet defined what causes the repertoire differences, which may be disease activity or prior therapy. Individuals initiating nivolumab under 1 year after ASCT were excluded.

There are a few counts of this clone. Its antigen is still unknown. Clones were read by immunoSEQ multiplex PCR, and TCRdb kept only the in-frame ones, dropping some. The data contain over 90,000 clones, 80% to 90% of them singletons. CDR1 is MDHEN, CDR2 SYDVKM, per germline. The V end was cut by 10 bases, the J end by 2 bases, with 14 bases between. This CDR3 is built from 13 residues. No patient escaped relapse after autologous stem cell transplantation, and brentuximab vedotin exposure varied. Relapsed/refractory classical Hodgkin lymphoma patients had complete, partial or progressive responses. V usage is TRBV28 and J usage is TRBJ1-1; D is uncertain. The source is a human donor with classical Hodgkin lymphoma. This specimen was peripheral blood mononuclear cells (PBMCs), taken before the second cycle of nivolumab. Here the CDR3 DNA reads TGTGCCACCCTGTGGCGCCCCAACACTGAAGCTTTCTTT. It translates to CATLWRPNTEAFF.